This TCR beta chain comes out of a study of cytomegalovirus exposure and HLA in healthy donors. Study observations and caveats: The authors later linked a missense DCLRE1C variant to TCR beta V- and J-gene trimming. Data from an earlier analysis indicated that most TCR beta V segments were productive either about 90% or about 30% of the time. Across donors, most TCRs were seen rarely, yet some public ones were widespread.

A multiplex PCR was run with 60 Vbeta primers and 13 Jbeta primers. Generated by immunoSEQ multiplex PCR, the TCRdb table keeps only in-frame clones and is missing some. This table has about 200,000 clones, 78% appearing once. V shed 3 bases and J 11 bases; nucleotides not matched to a gene: 12. This CDR3 comprises 15 residues. CDR1 SGDLS and CDR2 YYNGEE come from the germline V gene. Remarks on this clone: Antigen specificity is unknown.

The source material was PBMCs. The V gene is TRBV9, the J gene TRBJ1-3, with 9 bases aligning to TRBD1. The origin of this receptor is a male donor in good health and CMV-seronegative. Here the CDR3 reads CASSEGTGSRYAIYF. The CDR3 coding sequence is TGTGCCAGCAGCGAAGGGACAGGGAGCAGATACGCCATATATTTT.